These 18 T cell receptor beta chains came from one sample sequenced in a study of cytomegalovirus exposure and HLA in healthy donors. The PCR made use of 60 Vbeta and 13 Jbeta primers. This table comes from immunoSEQ multiplex PCR, and its TCRdb copy is limited to in-frame clones, with some not included. The profile covers some 91,000 clones, with about 77% appearing a single time and around 3.6% taken by the ten largest. The sequenced material came from PBMCs. These receptors were obtained from a man aged 40-50 years in good health and CMV-seronegative.

The rearrangement joins TRBV15 to TRBJ2-7, with D maybe TRBD1 (6 bases). The CDR3 runs to 13 residues. V was trimmed by 7 bases and J by 2 bases, leaving 12 bases between them. Looked up from germline, CDR1 is LNHNV and CDR2 is YYDKDF (reference sequence). CDR3 residues: CATILKGAYEQYF. CDR3 DNA sequence: TGTGCCACCATCCTCAAGGGGGCCTACGAGCAGTACTTC.

This chain links TRBV19 with TRBJ1-2; a weak D match, TRBD1 (5 bases). CDR1 and CDR2 (germline): LNHDA, SQIVND (reference sequence). V was trimmed by 4 bases and J by 4 bases, leaving 19 bases between them. The CDR3 is 16 amino acids. CDR3 in amino acids: CASSTPGQGYGYGYTF. In nucleotides, the CDR3 is TGTGCCAGTAGTACTCCCGGTCAGGGATACGGCTATGGCTACACCTTC.

The chain recombines TRBV25-1 with TRBJ2-5; 10 bases fit TRBD1. Germline V gene sequence: CDR1 MGHDK, CDR2 SYGVNS. This CDR3 is built from 16 residues. The junction had 6 bases not matched to a gene; V was cut back by 3 bases and J by 2 bases. The CDR3, as DNA: TGTGCCAGCAGTGACGGGACAGGGGCGCCGCAAGAGACCCAGTACTTC. Translating gives CASSDGTGAPQETQYF.

CDR3 DNA: TGTGCCAGCAGCCCCCGGACAGGACGGGGTCAAGAGACCCAGTACTTC. Translation gives CASSPRTGRGQETQYF. The chain has TRBV7-2 and TRBJ2-5; the match to TRBD1 covers 7 bases. Germline V CDR1 and CDR2: SGHTA, FQGNSA. The CDR3 length is 16 residues. The trim removed 5 bases at V and 2 bases at J, leaving 11 bases unmatched. The complete variable domain, with remaining parts taken from reference TRBV7-2 and TRBJ2-5, reads GAGVSQSPSNKVTEKGKDVELRCDPISGHTALYWYRQSLGQGLEFLIYFQGNSAPDKSGLPSDRFSAERTGGSVSTLTIQRTQQEDSAVYLCASSPRTGRGQETQYFGPGTRLLVL.

The gene calls are TRBV7-8 and TRBJ2-3; D unclear. The CDR3 covers 15 residues. The germline CDR1 and CDR2 sequences are SGHVS and FQNEAQ. Trimming left V 6 bases short and J 5 bases short, with 18 bases between. CDR3 sequence (DNA): TGTGCCAGCAGTCCGAGAGCCTCGGTAGAAGATACGCAGTATTTT. This encodes CASSPRASVEDTQYF.

The chain uses TRBV5-1 and TRBJ1-4, with D perhaps TRBD1 (5 bases). This CDR3 spans 15 amino acids. From germline, CDR1 is SGHRS and CDR2 YFSETQ. The V and J ends lost 0 bases and 6 bases respectively, with 12 bases between them. The CDR3 region is CASSLVQRGDEKLFF. In DNA form, the CDR3 reads TGCGCCAGCAGCTTGGTCCAGCGGGGGGATGAAAAACTGTTTTTT.

The chain joins TRBV9 to TRBJ1-3, with TRBD1 identical over 7 bases. The CDR3 runs to 16 residues. Losses at the gene ends were 4 bases for V and 0 bases for J; bases not matched to a gene: 7. Germline assignment: CDR1 SGDLS and CDR2 YYNGEE. This CDR3 is CASSHRQGSSGNTIYF. Written as DNA, the CDR3 is TGTGCCAGCAGCCATCGACAGGGTTCCTCTGGAAACACCATATATTTT.

The J gene is TRBJ2-7, the V gene TRBV7-9; 10 positions match TRBD1. The V gene's germline CDR1 is SEHNR and CDR2 FQNEAQ (reference sequence). The CDR3 length is 15 residues. V shed 5 bases, J shed 2 bases, and the junction held 6 bases outside the gene matches. The CDR3 protein is CASSQGTGVPYEQYF. The CDR3 DNA reads TGTGCCAGCAGCCAAGGGACAGGGGTTCCCTACGAGCAGTACTTC.

The chain carries TRBV10-2 and TRBJ1-1; 11 positions agree with TRBD1. CDR1 and CDR2 from the germline V gene are WSHSY and SAAADI. The CDR3 is made up of 16 amino acids. Trimming at V came to 0 bases and at J to 4 bases, leaving 4 bases not matched to a gene. CDR3 sequence reads: CASSESRGQGVTEAFF. The CDR3 bases are TGCGCCAGCAGTGAGTCGAGGGGACAGGGGGTCACTGAAGCTTTCTTT.

The chain couples TRBV28 to TRBJ1-1, with D hard to call. Germline V gene sequence: CDR1 MDHEN, CDR2 SYDVKM. The length of the CDR3 is 12 residues. V was clipped by 4 bases and J by 10 bases, with 13 bases between them. Written as DNA, the CDR3 is TGTGCCAGCAGTTACTTTACGCAAGTAGCTTTCTTT. Translated, it gives CASSYFTQVAFF. Using reference TRBV28 and TRBJ1-1 for the parts outside the CDR3, the full variable domain is DVKVTQSSRYLVKRTGEKVFLECVQDMDHENMFWYRQDPGLGLRLIYFSYDVKMKEKGDIPEGYSVSREKKERFSLILESASTNQTSMYLCASSYFTQVAFFGQGTRLTVV.

This sequence joins TRBV21-1 and TRBJ2-1; no check of the table's D call, TRBD1, against the DNA was made. TRBV21-1 is recorded as a pseudogene. CDR3 length: 16 amino acids. The CDR3 sequence: CASSSRAGDFDNEQFF. CDR3 nucleotide sequence: TGTGCCAGCAGCTCAAGGGCAGGGGATTTCGACAATGAGCAGTTCTTC.

The V gene is TRBV30, the J gene TRBJ2-3; TRBD2 agrees at 9 bases. Germline V gives CDR1 GTSNPN, CDR2 SVGIG (reference sequence). V was pared by 7 bases and J by 0 bases, with 5 bases of the junction left unmatched. This CDR3 has 14 amino acids. The CDR3 bases are TGTGCCTCCGCCGGGACTAGCAGCACAGATACGCAGTATTTT. Protein: CASAGTSSTDTQYF.

This clone was found once. V is TRBV7-9 and J is TRBJ1-1; 7 bases line up with TRBD1. The germline gives CDR1 SEHNR, CDR2 FQNEAQ (reference sequence). This CDR3 has 13 residues. CDR3 region: CETRQGGNTEAFF. CDR3 DNA: TGTGAAACCCGACAGGGTGGGAACACTGAAGCTTTCTTT.

The rearrangement links TRBV2 to TRBJ2-7; 8 positions match TRBD2. Trimming at V came to 6 bases and at J to 1 base, leaving 8 bases not matched to a gene. CDR3 length: 15 amino acids. Germline CDR1 reads SNHLY; CDR2 reads FYNNEI. CDR3 sequence: CASSGPGTRSYEQYF. The CDR3, as DNA: TGTGCCAGCAGCGGACCCGGGACTAGGTCCTACGAGCAGTACTTC.

The gene calls are TRBV19 and TRBJ1-1; 8 bases match TRBD1. The germline V gene has CDR1 LNHDA and CDR2 SQIVND (reference sequence). J gave up 3 bases and V 3 bases, and 12 bases lay outside the gene matches. This CDR3 region has 17 residues. The CDR3 here is CASSMNQGAGSDTEAFF. DNA for the CDR3: TGTGCCAGTAGTATGAATCAGGGGGCCGGGAGTGACACTGAAGCTTTCTTT.

The chain is built from TRBV21-1 and TRBJ1-1; TRBD1, as called in the table, went unchecked against the DNA. TRBV21-1 is tagged as a pseudogene. The CDR3 spans 15 residues. Here the CDR3 reads CASSTGQGANTEAFF. In DNA form, the CDR3 reads TGTGCCAGCAGCACGGGACAGGGGGCGAACACTGAAGCTTTCTTT.

The chain recombines TRBV25-1 with TRBJ2-3; 7 nucleotides align to TRBD2. From germline, CDR1 is MGHDK and CDR2 SYGVNS. Trimming cost V 0 bases and J 7 bases; bases outside gene matches: 7. CDR3 length: 15 amino acids. CDR3 DNA: TGTGCCAGCAGTGAATATCGGGACTACACCTATACGCAGTATTTT. Protein: CASSEYRDYTYTQYF. The whole variable domain, filled in from reference TRBV25-1 and TRBJ2-3, reads EADIYQTPRYLVIGTGKKITLECSQTMGHDKMYWYQQDPGMELHLIHYSYGVNSTEKGDLSSESTVSRIRTEHFPLTLESARPSHTSQYLCASSEYRDYTYTQYFGPGTRLTVL.

The chain recombines TRBV7-2 with TRBJ1-2; no clear D. Trimming removed 4 bases at V and 8 bases at J, with 11 bases between. In germline, CDR1 is SGHTA, CDR2 FQGNSA. The CDR3 runs to 12 residues. The chain's CDR3 is CASSSVAGGYTF. Written as DNA, the CDR3 is TGTGCCAGCAGCTCCGTGGCGGGCGGCTACACCTTC.